Only one count was recorded for the clone carrying this T cell receptor (beta chain). The entry originates in a study of blood T cell repertoires in COVID-19. CDR3 length: 15 residues. The V gene's germline CDR1 is MDHEN and CDR2 SYDVKM. The V and J ends lost 6 bases and 9 bases, in that order; junction bases with no gene match: 10. The method was immunoSEQ multiplex PCR; TCRdb's version includes in-frame clones alone and lacks a portion of them. The sample shows under 200,000 clones, about 86% of them seen only once. The sequenced sample consisted of peripheral blood. The clonotype was recovered from a woman older than 75 in a cohort sampled during active or convalescent COVID-19. The V gene is TRBV28, the J gene TRBJ1-3; 11 bases agree with TRBD1. For the CDR3, the DNA is TGTGCCAGCAGGGGACAGGGGGTCAGCCGCAGCACCATATATTTT. It is translated as CASRGQGVSRSTIYF.